These 24 T cell receptor beta chains originate from one sample sequenced in a study of blood T cell repertoires in COVID-19. Assay: immunoSEQ multiplex PCR; the TCRdb copy retains only in-frame clones and omits some. The sample lists 200,000 to 250,000 clones, 85% to 90% occurring once. The sequencing input was peripheral blood. The receptors come from a woman in her fifties or sixties with acute or convalescent COVID-19.

This clone was observed a single time. As DNA, the CDR3 is TGTGCCAGCAGCGTAACCGCGGGCGTTGGAAGCTACACCTTC. Its protein product is CASSVTAGVGSYTF. The rearrangement joins TRBV9 to TRBJ1-2; D call uncertain. Looked up from germline, CDR1 is SGDLS and CDR2 is YYNGEE. The CDR3 runs 14 residues. Between the trimmed V and J ends, which lost 1 base and 9 bases, there was a span of 16 bases.

The chain combines TRBV6-2 or TRBV6-3 with TRBJ2-7; possibly TRBD1 for D (5 bases). The ends were cut back, 4 bases at V and 3 bases at J, with 16 bases in the middle. The CDR3 is made up of 15 amino acids. Germline assignment: CDR1 MNHEY and CDR2 SVGEGT. The CDR3: CASSSIRQNIYEQYF. In DNA form, the CDR3 reads TGTGCCAGCAGTTCCATCCGACAGAATATCTACGAGCAGTACTTC.

V gene TRBV5-1 combines with J gene TRBJ1-1; 8 nucleotides match TRBD1. Germline V CDR1 and CDR2: SGHRS, YFSETQ. The junction had 2 bases not matched to a gene; V was cut back by 2 bases and J by 5 bases. This CDR3 contains 13 residues. This chain's CDR3 is CASSLQGGTEAFF. The CDR3 DNA reads as TGCGCCAGCAGCTTACAGGGGGGTACTGAAGCTTTCTTT.

This chain links TRBV7-3 with TRBJ1-2; perhaps TRBD1 as D (6 bases). V lost 6 bases to trimming and J lost 7 bases, with 24 bases between them. Germline V gene sequence: CDR1 SGHTA, CDR2 FQGTGA. This CDR3 region has 16 residues. The CDR3: CASSPRVGGRGGGYTF. The CDR3 DNA follows: TGTGCCAGCAGTCCGAGGGTAGGGGGAAGGGGTGGTGGCTACACCTTC.

This chain uses TRBV4-1 with TRBJ2-5, with 7 bases identical to TRBD2. Germline V gene lookup returns CDR1 MGHRA and CDR2 YSYEKL. Trimming cost V 0 bases and J 5 bases; bases outside gene matches: 6. The CDR3 loop spans 15 amino acids. The DNA for the CDR3 is TGCGCCAGCAGCCAAGAAGGGAGGGGCGCCGAGACCCAGTACTTC. This sequence encodes CASSQEGRGAETQYF.

The V gene is TRBV7-8, the J gene TRBJ1-6, with 9 bases matching TRBD1. V shed 5 bases, J shed 12 bases, and the junction held 8 bases outside the gene matches. This CDR3 has 14 residues. Germline assignment: CDR1 SGHVS and CDR2 FQNEAQ. CDR3 nucleotide sequence: TGTGCCAGCAGCGCAGGGACAGGGCCTATACCCCTCCACTTT. Translating it yields CASSAGTGPIPLHF.

V gene TRBV9 combines with J gene TRBJ2-1; TRBD2 matches at 16 bases. This CDR3 comprises 15 residues. V lost 3 bases to trimming and J lost 14 bases; unmatched junction nucleotides: 8. The germline gives CDR1 SGDLS, CDR2 YYNGEE. The CDR3, as DNA: TGTGCCAGCAGCGAAGGGACTAGCGGGGGGGCAGTCAAGTTCTTC. It is translated as CASSEGTSGGAVKFF.

The chain joins TRBV9 to TRBJ1-1; the match to TRBD1 covers 9 bases. The CDR3 has 15 amino acids. CDR1 and CDR2 (germline): SGDLS, YYNGEE. With V trimmed by 2 bases and J by 7 bases, 9 bases remained unmatched. Written as DNA, the CDR3 is TGTGCCAGCAGCGTTACCGGGACAGGGTTCGGTGAAGCTTTCTTT. Amino acid sequence: CASSVTGTGFGEAFF.

The rearrangement uses TRBV19 and TRBJ1-2; D is unclear. Germline loops: CDR1 LNHDA, CDR2 SQIVND (reference sequence). The CDR3 runs to 15 residues. V was clipped by 5 bases and J by 8 bases, with 21 bases between them. Written as DNA, the CDR3 is TGTGCCAGTAGTCTCGGACTATTGGACGCTGGGGGCTACACCTTC. Protein product: CASSLGLLDAGGYTF.

This chain uses TRBV5-1 with TRBJ2-3, with TRBD2 matching over 7 bases. CDR1 and CDR2 (germline): SGHRS, YFSETQ. Trimming at V came to 4 bases and at J to 4 bases, leaving 9 bases not matched to a gene. The CDR3 is 15 amino acids. CDR3 amino acids: CASSGGGGGSDTQYF. The CDR3 nucleotides are TGCGCCAGCAGCGGAGGCGGGGGAGGGTCAGATACGCAGTATTTT.

The chain couples TRBV15 to TRBJ2-1; possibly TRBD2 for D (5 bases). V lost 0 bases and J lost 5, with 8 bases in between. This CDR3 has 14 amino acids. CDR1 is LNHNV, CDR2 YYDKDF, per germline (reference sequence). The chain's CDR3 is CATSRDNGDNEQFF. CDR3 nucleotide sequence: TGTGCCACCAGCAGAGATAACGGGGACAATGAGCAGTTCTTC.

This CDR3 reads CASSPLWADSSGNTIYF. CDR3 sequence (DNA): TGTGCCAGCAGTCCGTTATGGGCTGACAGCTCTGGAAACACCATATATTTT. The rearrangement joins TRBV27 to TRBJ1-3; D is perhaps TRBD1 (5 bases). V was clipped by 5 bases and J by 0 bases, with 17 bases between them. Germline CDR1 is MNHEY and CDR2 is SMNVEV (reference sequence). The CDR3 is made up of 17 amino acids.

This chain connects TRBV19 to TRBJ2-3; 9 positions match TRBD2. CDR1 and CDR2 (germline): LNHDA, SQIVND (reference sequence). This CDR3 contains 16 residues. V shed 6 bases and J 5 bases; nucleotides not matched to a gene: 12. Here the CDR3 DNA reads TGTGCCAGTAGCAGTCCTAGCGGGAACTCCAAAGATACGCAGTATTTT. Translation: CASSSPSGNSKDTQYF.

This chain connects TRBV9 to TRBJ2-2, with 13 bases lining up with TRBD2. The trim removed 6 bases at V and 4 bases at J, leaving 15 bases unmatched. This CDR3 comprises 19 residues. Germline CDR1 and CDR2: SGDLS and YYNGEE. The CDR3 sequence: CASTPLPGLAGRGTGELFF. In DNA form, the CDR3 reads TGTGCCAGCACGCCGCTGCCGGGACTAGCGGGGAGGGGCACCGGGGAGCTGTTTTTT.

The V gene is TRBV7-9, the J gene TRBJ1-1, with D possibly being TRBD1 (6 bases). Trimming took 5 bases from V and 5 from J, leaving 18 bases between them. This CDR3 has 15 residues. Germline assignment: CDR1 SEHNR and CDR2 FQNEAQ (reference sequence). The CDR3, as DNA: TGTGCCAGCAGCCGAGCGGGGGCCCAGAGGACTGAAGCTTTCTTT. As protein: CASSRAGAQRTEAFF.

The gene calls are TRBV4-1 and TRBJ1-4, with 7 bases that match TRBD1. With V trimmed by 5 bases and J by 4 bases, 10 bases remained unmatched. Germline CDR1 and CDR2: MGHRA and YSYEKL. The CDR3 covers 16 residues. CDR3 sequence: CASSGGTGTVNEKLFF. Here the CDR3 DNA reads TGCGCCAGCAGCGGAGGGACCGGGACAGTTAATGAAAAACTGTTTTTT.

The CDR3 DNA reads as TGTGCCAGTAGTATGCAGGAGGGGAATGGCTACACCTTC. This encodes CASSMQEGNGYTF. The chain recombines TRBV19 with TRBJ1-2; D possibly corresponds to TRBD1 (5 bases). V was clipped by 3 bases and J by 6 bases, with 11 bases between them. CDR3 size: 13 residues. In germline, CDR1 is LNHDA, CDR2 SQIVND (reference sequence).

The V call is TRBV5-1, the J call TRBJ2-5, with D unresolved. The ends were cut back, 1 base at V and 5 bases at J, with 18 bases in the middle. In germline, CDR1 is SGHRS, CDR2 YFSETQ. The CDR3 consists of 16 residues. The CDR3 sequence is CASSLYSGLVRETQYF. CDR3 coding DNA: TGCGCCAGCAGCTTGTATTCAGGCCTCGTTCGGGAGACCCAGTACTTC. Supplemented by reference TRBV5-1 and TRBJ2-5, the full variable domain reads KAGVTQTPRYLIKTRGQQVTLSCSPISGHRSVSWYQQTPGQGLQFLFEYFSETQRNKGNFPGRFSGRQFSNSRSEMNVSTLELGDSALYLCASSLYSGLVRETQYFGPGTRLLVL.

This clone has more than one count but fewer than ten. The chain recombines TRBV2 with TRBJ1-1; 7 positions agree with TRBD1. The CDR3 loop spans 17 amino acids. CDR1 SNHLY and CDR2 FYNNEI come from the germline V gene. The V gene end was trimmed by 6 bases and the J gene end by 1 base; junction bases not matched to a gene: 14. CDR3 DNA sequence: TGTGCCAGCAGGGCCGATCCTTACAGGGGTTGGAACACTGAAGCTTTCTTT. Its translation: CASRADPYRGWNTEAFF.

The rearrangement joins TRBV4-1 to TRBJ1-2; D gene uncertain. The CDR3 has 16 amino acids. Deletions cut 0 bases from V and 2 bases from J, with 13 bases between. CDR1 is MGHRA, CDR2 YSYEKL, per germline. Here the CDR3 reads CASSQDFPSGNYGYTF. The CDR3 DNA follows: TGCGCCAGCAGCCAAGACTTCCCCAGCGGAAACTATGGCTACACCTTC.

The gene calls are TRBV19 and TRBJ1-2; 7 nucleotides line up with TRBD1. CDR1 and CDR2 from the germline V gene are LNHDA and SQIVND (reference sequence). CDR3 length: 13 residues. V dropped 9 bases and J dropped 6; count of bases not matched to a gene: 10. The chain's CDR3 is CASRRQGYNGYTF. DNA for the CDR3: TGTGCCAGCAGGAGACAGGGTTACAATGGCTACACCTTC. The full variable domain, in which reference TRBV19 and TRBJ1-2 provide the parts outside the CDR3, is DGGITQSPKYLFRKEGQNVTLSCEQNLNHDAMYWYRQDPGQGLRLIYYSQIVNDFQKGDIAEGYSVSREKKESFPLTVTSAQKNPTAFYLCASRRQGYNGYTFGSGTRLTVV.

The chain joins TRBV12-3 or TRBV12-4 to TRBJ2-1; 7 bases align to TRBD2. V was clipped by 2 bases and J by 9 bases; unmatched bases: 4. The CDR3 is 13 residues long. CDR3 bases: TGTGCCAGCAGTTTATGGGGAGGGGCTGAGCAGTTCTTC. This codes for CASSLWGGAEQFF.

This chain uses TRBV5-1 with TRBJ2-4, with 8 bases aligning to TRBD2. Losses at the gene ends were 5 bases for V and 0 bases for J; bases not matched to a gene: 7. This CDR3 has 16 residues. Germline CDR1 SGHRS, CDR2 YFSETQ. The CDR3 DNA follows: TGCGCCAGCAGTAGTCTAGCGGGCGAAGCCAAAAACATTCAGTACTTC. This sequence encodes CASSSLAGEAKNIQYF.

The count of this clone is one. V and J are TRBV29-1 and TRBJ1-2; the match to TRBD1 covers 9 bases. CDR3 length equals 13 residues. The V gene end was trimmed by 4 bases and the J gene end by 6 bases; junction bases not matched to a gene: 6. Germline values: CDR1 SQVTM, CDR2 ANQGSEA. The CDR3 spells CSVGERDRDGYTF. CDR3 DNA: TGCAGCGTTGGGGAACGGGACAGGGATGGCTACACCTTC.